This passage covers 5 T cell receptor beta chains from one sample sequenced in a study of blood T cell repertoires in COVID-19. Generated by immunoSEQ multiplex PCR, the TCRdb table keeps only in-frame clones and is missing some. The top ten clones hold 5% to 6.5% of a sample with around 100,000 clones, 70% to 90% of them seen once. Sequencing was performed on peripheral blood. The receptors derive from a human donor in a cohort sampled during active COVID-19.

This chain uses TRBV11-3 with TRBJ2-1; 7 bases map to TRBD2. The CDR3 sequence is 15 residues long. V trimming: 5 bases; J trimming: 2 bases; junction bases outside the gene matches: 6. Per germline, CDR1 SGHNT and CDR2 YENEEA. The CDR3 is CASSPKAGPYNEQFF. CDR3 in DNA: TGTGCCAGCAGCCCCAAAGCGGGGCCCTACAATGAGCAGTTCTTC.

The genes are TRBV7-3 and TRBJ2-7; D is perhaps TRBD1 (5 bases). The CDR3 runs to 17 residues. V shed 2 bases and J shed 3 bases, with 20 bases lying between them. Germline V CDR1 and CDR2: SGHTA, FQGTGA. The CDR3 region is CASSLYLGAGKFYEQYF. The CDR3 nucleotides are TGTGCCAGCAGCTTATATCTAGGGGCAGGGAAATTCTACGAGCAGTACTTC. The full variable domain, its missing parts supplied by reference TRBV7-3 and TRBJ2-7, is GAGVSQTPSNKVTEKGKYVELRCDPISGHTALYWYRQSLGQGPEFLIYFQGTGAADDSGLPNDRFFAVRPEGSVSTLKIQRTERGDSAVYLCASSLYLGAGKFYEQYFGPGTRLTVT.

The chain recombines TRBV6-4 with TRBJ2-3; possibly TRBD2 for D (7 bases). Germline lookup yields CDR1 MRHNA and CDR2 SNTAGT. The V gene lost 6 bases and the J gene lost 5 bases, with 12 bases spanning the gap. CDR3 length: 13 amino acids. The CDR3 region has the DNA TGTGCCAGCAGCGGGGGGCCAGGAGATACGCAGTATTTT. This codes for CASSGGPGDTQYF.

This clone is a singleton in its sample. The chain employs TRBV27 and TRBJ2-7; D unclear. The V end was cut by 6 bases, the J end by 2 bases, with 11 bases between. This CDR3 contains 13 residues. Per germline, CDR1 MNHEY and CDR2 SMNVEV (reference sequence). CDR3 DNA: TGTGCCAGCAGCCGCGGAACTCCCTACGAGCAGTACTTC. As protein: CASSRGTPYEQYF.

The chain's CDR3 is CASSYNYNEQFF. The CDR3 DNA follows: TGCGCCAGCAGCTATAATTACAATGAGCAGTTCTTC. The chain links TRBV5-1 to TRBJ2-1; unclear D gene. The CDR3 is 12 amino acids. CDR1 and CDR2 from the germline V gene are SGHRS and YFSETQ. Trimming took off 3 bases at V and 4 bases at J, with 5 bases between the two ends.